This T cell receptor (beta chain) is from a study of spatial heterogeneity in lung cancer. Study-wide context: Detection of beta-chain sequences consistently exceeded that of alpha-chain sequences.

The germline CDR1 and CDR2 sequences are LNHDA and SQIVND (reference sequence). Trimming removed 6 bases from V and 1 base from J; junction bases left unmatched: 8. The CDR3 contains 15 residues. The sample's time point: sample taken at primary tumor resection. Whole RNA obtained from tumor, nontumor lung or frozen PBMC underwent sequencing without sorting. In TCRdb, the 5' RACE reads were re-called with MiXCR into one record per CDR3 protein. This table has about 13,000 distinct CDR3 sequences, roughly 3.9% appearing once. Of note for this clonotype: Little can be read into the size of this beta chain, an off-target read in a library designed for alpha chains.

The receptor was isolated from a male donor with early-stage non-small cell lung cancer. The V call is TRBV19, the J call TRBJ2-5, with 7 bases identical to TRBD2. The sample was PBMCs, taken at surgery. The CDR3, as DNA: TGTGCCAGTAGCCACCCAGGGACTACCCAAGAGACCCAGTACTTC. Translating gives CASSHPGTTQETQYF.